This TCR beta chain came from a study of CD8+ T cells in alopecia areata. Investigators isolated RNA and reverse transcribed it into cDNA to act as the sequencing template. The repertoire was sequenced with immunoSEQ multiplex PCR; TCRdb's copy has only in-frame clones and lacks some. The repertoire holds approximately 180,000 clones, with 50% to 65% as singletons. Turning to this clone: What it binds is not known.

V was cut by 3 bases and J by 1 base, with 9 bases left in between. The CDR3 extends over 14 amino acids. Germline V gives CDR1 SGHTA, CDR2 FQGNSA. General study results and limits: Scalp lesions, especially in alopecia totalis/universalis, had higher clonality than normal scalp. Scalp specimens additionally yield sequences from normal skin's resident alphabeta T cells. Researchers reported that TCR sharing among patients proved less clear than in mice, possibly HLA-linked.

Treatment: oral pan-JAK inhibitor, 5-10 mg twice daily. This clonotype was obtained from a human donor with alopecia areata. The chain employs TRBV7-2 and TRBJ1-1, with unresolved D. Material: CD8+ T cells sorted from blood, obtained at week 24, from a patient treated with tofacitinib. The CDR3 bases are TGTGCCAGCAGCTTGGCCGGAGCGAACACTGAAGCTTTCTTT. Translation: CASSLAGANTEAFF.